The T cell receptor (beta chain) under discussion was sequenced for a study of T cell responses to AZD1222 COVID-19 vaccine. Sequencing used immunoSEQ multiplex PCR; TCRdb keeps in-frame clones, though not all of them. The table has about 140,000 clones, approximately 90% seen once. V was trimmed by 0 bases and J by 3 bases, leaving 6 bases between them. CDR1 and CDR2 from the germline V gene are SEHNR and FQNEAQ (reference sequence). This CDR3 has 14 amino acids. The sequence came from an adult who received the AZD1222 COVID-19 vaccine. Sequencing was performed on peripheral blood, taken 28 days after the second AZD1222 dose. V is TRBV7-9 and J is TRBJ1-3, with D possibly matching TRBD1 (5 bases). The CDR3 nucleotides read TGTGCCAGCAGCTTAGCGGGACTTGGAAACACCATATATTTT. It is translated as CASSLAGLGNTIYF.